This T cell receptor (beta chain) was identified during a study of cytomegalovirus exposure and HLA in healthy donors. Study context: Genotyping showed roughly 76% of about 370 donors falling in the Caucasian-associated ancestry cluster.

Use of 60 Vbeta and 13 Jbeta primers characterized the PCR. Repertoires were generated with immunoSEQ multiplex PCR, while TCRdb's copy carries only in-frame clones and drops some. Here the sample spans under 100,000 clones, 62% being singletons. The CDR3 has 15 residues. Trimming pared 2 bases from V and 5 bases from J, leaving 11 bases between. Germline loops: CDR1 SGDLS, CDR2 YYNGEE. The rearrangement joins TRBV9 to TRBJ1-6; TRBD1 is a possible D gene (6 bases). The origin of this receptor is a woman aged 30 to 39 in good health and CMV-seropositive. Specimen: PBMCs. This CDR3 is CASSVRQGHNSPLHF. The CDR3 DNA sequence: TGTGCCAGCAGCGTTCGGCAGGGGCATAATTCACCCCTCCACTTT.